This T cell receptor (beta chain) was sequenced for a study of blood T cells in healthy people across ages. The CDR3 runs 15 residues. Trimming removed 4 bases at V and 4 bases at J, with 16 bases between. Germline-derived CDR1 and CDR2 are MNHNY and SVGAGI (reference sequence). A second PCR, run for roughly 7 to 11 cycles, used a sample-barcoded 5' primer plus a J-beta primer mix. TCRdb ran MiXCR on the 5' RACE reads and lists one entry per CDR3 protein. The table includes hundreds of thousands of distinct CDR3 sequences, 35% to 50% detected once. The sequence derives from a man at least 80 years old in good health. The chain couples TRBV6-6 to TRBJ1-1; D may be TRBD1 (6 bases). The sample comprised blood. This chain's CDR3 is CASSSKGGGSTEAFF. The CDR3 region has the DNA TGTGCCAGCAGTTCTAAGGGGGGTGGGAGCACTGAAGCTTTCTTT.